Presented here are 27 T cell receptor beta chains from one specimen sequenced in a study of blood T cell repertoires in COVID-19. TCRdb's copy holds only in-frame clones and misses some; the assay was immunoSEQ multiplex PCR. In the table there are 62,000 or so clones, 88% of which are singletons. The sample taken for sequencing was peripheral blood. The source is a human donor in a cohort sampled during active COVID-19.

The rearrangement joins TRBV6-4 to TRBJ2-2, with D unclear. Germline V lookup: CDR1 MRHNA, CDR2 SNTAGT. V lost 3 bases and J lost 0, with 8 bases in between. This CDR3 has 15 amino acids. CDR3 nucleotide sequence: TGTGCCAGCAGTGAGCAGGCCTCGAACACCGGGGAGCTGTTTTTT. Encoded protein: CASSEQASNTGELFF.

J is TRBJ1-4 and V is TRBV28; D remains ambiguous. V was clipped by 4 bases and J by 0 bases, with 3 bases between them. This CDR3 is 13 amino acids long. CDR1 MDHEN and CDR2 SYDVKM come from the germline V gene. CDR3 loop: CASSSATNEKLFF. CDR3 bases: TGTGCCAGCAGTTCTGCAACTAATGAAAAACTGTTTTTT. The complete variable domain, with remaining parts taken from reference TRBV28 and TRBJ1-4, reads DVKVTQSSRYLVKRTGEKVFLECVQDMDHENMFWYRQDPGLGLRLIYFSYDVKMKEKGDIPEGYSVSREKKERFSLILESASTNQTSMYLCASSSATNEKLFFGSGTQLSVL.

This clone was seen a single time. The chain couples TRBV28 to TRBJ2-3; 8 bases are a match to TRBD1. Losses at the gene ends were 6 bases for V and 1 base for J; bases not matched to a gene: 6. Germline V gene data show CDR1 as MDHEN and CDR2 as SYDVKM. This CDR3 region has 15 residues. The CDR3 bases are TGTGCCAGCAGGGACAGGGTAGGAGGCACAGATACGCAGTATTTT. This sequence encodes CASRDRVGGTDTQYF.

This CDR3 reads CASSGRGGVYEQYF. The CDR3 nucleotides read TGCGCCAGCAGTGGACGCGGGGGCGTGTACGAGCAGTACTTC. The V and J genes are TRBV10-1 and TRBJ2-7, with D tentatively TRBD2 (7 bases). Germline V CDR1 and CDR2: WNHNN, SYGVQD (reference sequence). With 4 bases removed from V and 4 bases from J, the gap between germline ends came to 14 bases. This CDR3 is 14 amino acids long.

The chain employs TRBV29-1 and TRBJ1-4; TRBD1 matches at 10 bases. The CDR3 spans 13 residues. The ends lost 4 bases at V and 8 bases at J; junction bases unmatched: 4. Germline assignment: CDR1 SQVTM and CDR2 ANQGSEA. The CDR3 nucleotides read TGCAGCGTTGTAGGACAGGGGGACGAAAAACTGTTTTTT. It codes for CSVVGQGDEKLFF. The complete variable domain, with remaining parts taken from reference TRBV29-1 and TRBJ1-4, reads SAVISQKPSRDICQRGTSLTIQCQVDSQVTMMFWYRQQPGQSLTLIATANQGSEATYESGFVIDKFPISRPNLTFSTLTVSNMSPEDSSIYLCSVVGQGDEKLFFGSGTQLSVL.

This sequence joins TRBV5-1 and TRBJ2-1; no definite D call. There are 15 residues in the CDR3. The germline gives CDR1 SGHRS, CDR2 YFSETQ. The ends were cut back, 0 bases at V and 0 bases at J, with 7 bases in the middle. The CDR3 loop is CASSLDTGSYNEQFF. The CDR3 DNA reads TGCGCCAGCAGCTTGGATACGGGCTCCTACAATGAGCAGTTCTTC. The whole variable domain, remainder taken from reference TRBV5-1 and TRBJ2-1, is KAGVTQTPRYLIKTRGQQVTLSCSPISGHRSVSWYQQTPGQGLQFLFEYFSETQRNKGNFPGRFSGRQFSNSRSEMNVSTLELGDSALYLCASSLDTGSYNEQFFGPGTRLTVL.

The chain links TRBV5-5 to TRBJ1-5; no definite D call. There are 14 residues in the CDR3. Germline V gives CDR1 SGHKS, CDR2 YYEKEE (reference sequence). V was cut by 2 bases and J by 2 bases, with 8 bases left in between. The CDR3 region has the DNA TGTGCCAGCAGCTTAGGGAGCCGCAATCAGCCCCAGCATTTT. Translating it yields CASSLGSRNQPQHF.

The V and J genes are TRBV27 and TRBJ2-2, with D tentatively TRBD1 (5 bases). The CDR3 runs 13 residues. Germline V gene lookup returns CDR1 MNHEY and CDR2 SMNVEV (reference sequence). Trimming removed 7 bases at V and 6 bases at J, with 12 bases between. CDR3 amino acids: CASNPWGPGELFF. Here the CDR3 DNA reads TGTGCCAGCAACCCTTGGGGCCCCGGGGAGCTGTTTTTT.

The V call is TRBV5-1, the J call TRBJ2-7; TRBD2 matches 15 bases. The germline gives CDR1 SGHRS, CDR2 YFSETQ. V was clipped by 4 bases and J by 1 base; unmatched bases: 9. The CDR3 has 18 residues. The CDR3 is CASSIGTSGGLKSYEQYF. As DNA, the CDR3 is TGCGCCAGCAGCATAGGGACTAGCGGGGGGTTAAAGTCCTACGAGCAGTACTTC.

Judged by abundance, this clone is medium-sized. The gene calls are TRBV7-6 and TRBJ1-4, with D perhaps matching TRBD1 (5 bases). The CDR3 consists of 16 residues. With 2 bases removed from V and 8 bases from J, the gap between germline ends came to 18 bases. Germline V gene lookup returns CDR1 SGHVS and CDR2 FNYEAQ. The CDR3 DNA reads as TGTGCCAGCAGCTTATATGGGGGGACTCCTGGGGAAAAACTGTTTTTT. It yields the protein CASSLYGGTPGEKLFF. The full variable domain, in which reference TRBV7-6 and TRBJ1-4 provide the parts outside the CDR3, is GAGVSQSPRYKVTKRGQDVALRCDPISGHVSLYWYRQALGQGPEFLTYFNYEAQQDKSGLPNDRFSAERPEGSISTLTIQRTEQRDSAMYRCASSLYGGTPGEKLFFGSGTQLSVL.

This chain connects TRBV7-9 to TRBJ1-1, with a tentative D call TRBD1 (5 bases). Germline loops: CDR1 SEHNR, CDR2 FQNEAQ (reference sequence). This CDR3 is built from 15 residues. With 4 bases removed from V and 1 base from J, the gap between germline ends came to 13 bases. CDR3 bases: TGTGCCAGCAGCTCCCAGGGAGGGAAGAACACTGAAGCTTTCTTT. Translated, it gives CASSSQGGKNTEAFF. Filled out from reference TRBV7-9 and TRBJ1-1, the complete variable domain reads DTGVSQNPRHKITKRGQNVTFRCDPISEHNRLYWYRQTLGQGPEFLTYFQNEAQLEKSRLLSDRFSAERPKGSFSTLEIQRTEQGDSAMYLCASSSQGGKNTEAFFGQGTRLTVV.

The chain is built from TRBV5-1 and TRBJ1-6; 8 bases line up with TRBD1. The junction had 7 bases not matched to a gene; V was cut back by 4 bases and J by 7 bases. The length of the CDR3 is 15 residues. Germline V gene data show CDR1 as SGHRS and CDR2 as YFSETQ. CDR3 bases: TGCGCCAGCAGCGAGGGAACAGGGGGGAATTCACCCCTCCACTTT. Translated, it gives CASSEGTGGNSPLHF.

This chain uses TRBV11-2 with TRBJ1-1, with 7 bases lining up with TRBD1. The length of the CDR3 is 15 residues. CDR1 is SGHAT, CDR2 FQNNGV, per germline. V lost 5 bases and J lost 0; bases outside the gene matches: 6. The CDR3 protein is CASSPRTGLNTEAFF. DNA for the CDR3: TGTGCCAGCAGCCCCCGGACAGGACTGAACACTGAAGCTTTCTTT.

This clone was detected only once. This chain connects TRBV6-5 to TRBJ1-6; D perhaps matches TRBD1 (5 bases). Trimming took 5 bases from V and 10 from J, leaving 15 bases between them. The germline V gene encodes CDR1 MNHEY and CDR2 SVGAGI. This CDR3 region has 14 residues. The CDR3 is CASSTGGGRSPLHF. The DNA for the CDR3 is TGTGCCAGCAGTACAGGCGGGGGTAGGTCACCCCTCCACTTT.

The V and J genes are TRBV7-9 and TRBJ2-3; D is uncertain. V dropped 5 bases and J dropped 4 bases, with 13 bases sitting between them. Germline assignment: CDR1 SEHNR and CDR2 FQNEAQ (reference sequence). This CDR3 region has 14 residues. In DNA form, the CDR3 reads TGTGCCAGCAGCCGGAATTCCCTAGCAGATACGCAGTATTTT. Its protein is CASSRNSLADTQYF. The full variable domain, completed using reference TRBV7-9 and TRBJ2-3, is DTGVSQNPRHKITKRGQNVTFRCDPISEHNRLYWYRQTLGQGPEFLTYFQNEAQLEKSRLLSDRFSAERPKGSFSTLEIQRTEQGDSAMYLCASSRNSLADTQYFGPGTRLTVL.

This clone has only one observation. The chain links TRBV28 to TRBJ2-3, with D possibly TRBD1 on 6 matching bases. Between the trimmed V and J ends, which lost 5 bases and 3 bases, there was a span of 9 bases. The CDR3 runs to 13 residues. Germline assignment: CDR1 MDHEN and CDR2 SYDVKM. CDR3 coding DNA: TGTGCCAGCAGTCCGGACAGAACAGATACGCAGTATTTT. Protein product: CASSPDRTDTQYF.

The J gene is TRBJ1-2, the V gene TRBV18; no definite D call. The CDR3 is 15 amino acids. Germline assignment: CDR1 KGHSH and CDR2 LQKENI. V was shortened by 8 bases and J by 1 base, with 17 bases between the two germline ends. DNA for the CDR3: TGTGCCAGCGGTCAGAGAGGTGGAAATAACTATGGCTACACCTTC. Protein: CASGQRGGNNYGYTF. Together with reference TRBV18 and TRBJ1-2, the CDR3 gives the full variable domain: NAGVMQNPRHLVRRRGQEARLRCSPMKGHSHVYWYRQLPEEGLKFMVYLQKENIIDESGMPKERFSAEFPKEGPSILRIQQVVRGDSAAYFCASGQRGGNNYGYTFGSGTRLTVV.

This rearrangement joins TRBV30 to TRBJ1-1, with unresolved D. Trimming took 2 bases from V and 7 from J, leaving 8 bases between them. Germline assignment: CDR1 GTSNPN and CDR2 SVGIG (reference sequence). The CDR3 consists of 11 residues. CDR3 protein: CAWSRSGEAFF. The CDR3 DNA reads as TGTGCCTGGAGTCGTAGCGGTGAAGCTTTCTTT.

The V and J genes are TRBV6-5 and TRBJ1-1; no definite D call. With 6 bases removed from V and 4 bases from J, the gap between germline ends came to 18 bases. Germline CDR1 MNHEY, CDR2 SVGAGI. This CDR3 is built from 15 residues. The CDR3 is CASSLYAGVTTEAFF. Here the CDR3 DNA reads TGTGCCAGCAGCTTATACGCCGGGGTTACCACTGAAGCTTTCTTT.

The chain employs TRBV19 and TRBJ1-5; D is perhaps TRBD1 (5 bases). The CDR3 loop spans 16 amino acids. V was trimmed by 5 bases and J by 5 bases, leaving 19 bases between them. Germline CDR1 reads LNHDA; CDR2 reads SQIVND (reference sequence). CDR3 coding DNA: TGTGCCAGTAGTCCCGCAGGGTCAATGCGCTATCAGCCCCAGCATTTT. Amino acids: CASSPAGSMRYQPQHF.

CDR3: CASSDTGFGEQFF. DNA of the CDR3: TGTGCCAGCAGTGACACCGGGTTCGGTGAGCAGTTCTTC. The gene calls are TRBV6-4 and TRBJ2-1; D gene unclear. Germline values: CDR1 MRHNA, CDR2 SNTAGT. V was cut by 2 bases and J by 9 bases, with 11 bases left in between. The CDR3 is 13 amino acids.

The CDR3 bases are TGTGCCAGCAGCTTGGGACAGGGTAGAGCCGGGGAGCTGTTTTTT. Its protein is CASSLGQGRAGELFF. This chain joins TRBV5-4 and TRBJ2-2, with 7 bases fitting TRBD1. Germline V CDR1 and CDR2: SGHNT, YYREEE (reference sequence). The CDR3 extends over 15 amino acids. J lost 6 bases, V lost 0 bases, and 5 bases had no gene match.

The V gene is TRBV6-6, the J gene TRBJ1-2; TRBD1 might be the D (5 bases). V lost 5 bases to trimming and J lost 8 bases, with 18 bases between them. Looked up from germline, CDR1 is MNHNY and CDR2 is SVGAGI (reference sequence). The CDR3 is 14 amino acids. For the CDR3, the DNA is TGTGCCAGCAGTCCGGGGACGCGGAGGGGCGGCTACACCTTC. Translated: CASSPGTRRGGYTF.

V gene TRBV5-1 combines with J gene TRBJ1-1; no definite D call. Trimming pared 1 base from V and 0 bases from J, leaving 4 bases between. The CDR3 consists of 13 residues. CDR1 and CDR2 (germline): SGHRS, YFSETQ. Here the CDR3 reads CASSLRLNTEAFF. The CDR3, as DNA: TGCGCCAGCAGCTTGCGGTTGAACACTGAAGCTTTCTTT.

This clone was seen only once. CDR3 nucleotides: TGTGCCAGCAGTTCAGAACAGGGGTCCACGCAGTATTTT. Amino acid sequence: CASSSEQGSTQYF. J is TRBJ2-3 and V is TRBV28, with 7 bases lining up with TRBD1. Germline CDR1 and CDR2: MDHEN and SYDVKM. The ends lost 4 bases at V and 9 bases at J; junction bases unmatched: 7. The CDR3 consists of 13 residues.

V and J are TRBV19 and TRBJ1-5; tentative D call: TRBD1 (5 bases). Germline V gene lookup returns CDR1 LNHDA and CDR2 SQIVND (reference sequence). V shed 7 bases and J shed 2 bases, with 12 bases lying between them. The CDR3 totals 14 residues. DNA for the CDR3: TGTGCCAGTAATAGGGGTGAGGGCAATCAGCCCCAGCATTTT. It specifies CASNRGEGNQPQHF.

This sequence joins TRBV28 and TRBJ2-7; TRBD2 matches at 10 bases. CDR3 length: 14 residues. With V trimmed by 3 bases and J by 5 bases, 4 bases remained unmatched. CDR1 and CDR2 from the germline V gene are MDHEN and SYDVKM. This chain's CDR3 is CASSLAGLANEQYF. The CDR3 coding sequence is TGTGCCAGCAGTTTGGCGGGACTAGCGAACGAGCAGTACTTC.